Following are 2 T cell receptor beta chains from one sample sequenced in a study of T cells in Graves' hyperthyroidism and ophthalmopathy. Authors of the study amplified TCR beta CDR3 regions from RNA transcripts. Carried out on the TCR CDR3, a first-round RT-PCR used the HTBI primer set. TCRdb recomputed calls from the multiplex PCR reads with MiXCR, one row per CDR3 protein. This table has roughly 650,000 distinct CDR3 sequences, about a sixth appearing once. Sequencing was carried out using blood. These receptors were collected from a woman aged 40 to 50 with Graves' ophthalmopathy.

Concerning this clonotype itself: It may be a read error: a sequence one base away is much more abundant. The chain recombines TRBV11-2 with TRBJ1-6, with D perhaps TRBD1 (5 bases). Looked up from germline, CDR1 is SGHAT and CDR2 is FQNNGV. This CDR3 region has 14 residues. This CDR3 is CVSSSGGGYSPLHF. In DNA, the CDR3 is TGTGTCAGCAGCTCTGGGGGGGGGTATTCACCCCTCCACTTT. The whole variable domain, remainder taken from reference TRBV11-2 and TRBJ1-6, is EAGVAQSPRYKIIEKRQSVAFWCNPISGHATLYWYQQILGQGPKLLIQFQNNGVVDDSQLPKDRFSAERLKGVDSTLKIQPAKLEDSAVYLCVSSSGGGYSPLHFGNGTRLTVT.

This clonotype was seen at least ten times. The chain is built from TRBV28 and TRBJ1-2; D gene ambiguous. The CDR3 covers 18 residues. V was pared by 1 base and J by 0 bases, with 18 bases between. Germline-derived CDR1 and CDR2 are MDHEN and SYDVKM. The CDR3 loop is CASSLLGQDGGPNYGYTF. CDR3 bases: TGTGCCAGCAGTTTATTAGGTCAGGACGGAGGGCCTAACTATGGCTACACCTTC.